This is a list of T cell receptor beta chains from one sample in a study of blood T cell repertoires in COVID-19. The protocol was immunoSEQ multiplex PCR, while the TCRdb copy is restricted to in-frame clones and leaves out a portion. Altogether 160,000 or so clones are present, 85% to 90% being singletons, with the ten largest covering 10%. Specimen: peripheral blood. The receptors originated from a woman between 65 and 79 years old with COVID-19, enrolled during active disease. Each CDR3 is given with its conserved first and last residue. The D gene is left open where the match is weak. Not every row has a clone size; where given, it reads once, few, many or a size class.

J gene | V gene | clone size | D gene | CDR3 protein | CDR3 DNA
TRBJ2-3 | TRBV27 | NA | NA | CASRIVSFADTQYF | TGTGCCAGCAGGATAGTAAGTTTCGCAGATACGCAGTATTTT
TRBJ2-3 | TRBV2 | NA | TRBD2 | CASKRGGTDTQYF | TGTGCCAGTAAGCGGGGGGGCACAGATACGCAGTATTTT
TRBJ2-7 | TRBV27 | NA | NA | CASSLSWEGQVGEQYF | TGTGCCAGCAGTTTATCGTGGGAGGGACAGGTTGGCGAGCAGTACTTC
TRBJ1-5 | TRBV9 | NA | NA | CASSPIPGFNQPQHF | TGTGCCAGCAGCCCCATCCCAGGGTTCAATCAGCCCCAGCATTTT
TRBJ2-7 | TRBV20-1 | NA | NA | CSAPYAFEQYF | TGCAGTGCCCCCTATGCGTTTGAGCAGTACTTC
TRBJ2-2 | TRBV3-1/TRBV3-2 | NA | TRBD2 | CASKPYSGGATGELFF | TGTGCCAGCAAACCTTATAGCGGGGGGGCTACCGGGGAGCTGTTTTTT
TRBJ1-1 | TRBV18 | few | NA | CASSPLPRVTEAFF | TGTGCCAGCTCACCACTGCCCAGGGTGACTGAAGCTTTCTTT
TRBJ1-4 | TRBV2 | NA | NA | CASKFSGEELFF | TGTGCCAGCAAATTTTCAGGGGAAGAACTGTTTTTT
TRBJ1-2 | TRBV2 | NA | NA | CASSEARNNYGYTF | TGTGCCAGCAGTGAAGCGCGGAATAACTATGGCTACACCTTC
TRBJ1-3 | TRBV6-5 | NA | TRBD1 | CASRTGVNSGNTIYF | TGTGCCAGCAGGACAGGGGTGAACTCTGGAAACACCATATATTTT
TRBJ1-2 | TRBV20-1 | NA | NA | CSERVSYGYTF | TGCAGTGAGAGGGTCAGCTATGGCTACACCTTC
TRBJ2-7 | TRBV3-1/TRBV3-2 | NA | NA | CASSRNPAAYEQYF | TGTGCCAGCAGCCGTAACCCCGCGGCCTACGAGCAGTACTTC
TRBJ2-5 | TRBV18 | NA | NA | CASSPQQPAQTQYF | TGTGCCAGCTCACCACAACAGCCCGCCCAGACCCAGTACTTC
TRBJ1-1 | TRBV20-1 | NA | NA | CSAEKNTEAFF | TGCAGTGCTGAGAAGAACACTGAAGCTTTCTTT
TRBJ1-4 | TRBV30 | NA | NA | CAWNADIIGEKLFF | TGTGCCTGGAACGCGGACATAATCGGCGAAAAACTGTTTTTT
TRBJ1-1 | TRBV5-1 | NA | NA | CASSFKSEAFF | TGCGCCAGCAGCTTTAAATCTGAAGCTTTCTTT
TRBJ2-7 | TRBV11-2 | once | TRBD2 | CASSPGRAPSYEQYF | TGTGCCAGCAGCCCGGGGAGGGCCCCCTCCTACGAGCAGTACTTC